This T cell receptor (beta chain) derives from a study of CD8 T cells in ankylosing spondylitis. Study findings and constraints: Matched ankylosing spondylitis synovial fluid reportedly showed significant enrichment of disease-linked clones. Reports of some motif variants in reactive arthritis synovial fluid and blood predate this one.

CDR1 and CDR2 from the germline V gene are DFQATT and SNEGSKA (reference sequence). The CDR3 is 14 amino acids. Trimming removed 6 bases from V and 1 base from J, with 14 bases in between. This clonotype was counted at least ten times. Its target is not known. TCRdb fed the 5' RACE reads into MiXCR, producing one record per CDR3 protein. The sample lists 200,000 to 300,000 distinct CDR3 sequences, around 9.2% occurring once. The chain is built from TRBV20-1 and TRBJ2-3; D possibly corresponds to TRBD2 (6 bases). The sample consisted of blood, either unsorted or a sorted T cell fraction (not recorded which). The sequence was obtained from a male donor with ankylosing spondylitis or in good health (not recorded which). CDR3 sequence: CSARLPGGTDTQYF. CDR3 bases: TGCAGTGCCCGACTACCGGGGGGCACAGATACGCAGTATTTT.